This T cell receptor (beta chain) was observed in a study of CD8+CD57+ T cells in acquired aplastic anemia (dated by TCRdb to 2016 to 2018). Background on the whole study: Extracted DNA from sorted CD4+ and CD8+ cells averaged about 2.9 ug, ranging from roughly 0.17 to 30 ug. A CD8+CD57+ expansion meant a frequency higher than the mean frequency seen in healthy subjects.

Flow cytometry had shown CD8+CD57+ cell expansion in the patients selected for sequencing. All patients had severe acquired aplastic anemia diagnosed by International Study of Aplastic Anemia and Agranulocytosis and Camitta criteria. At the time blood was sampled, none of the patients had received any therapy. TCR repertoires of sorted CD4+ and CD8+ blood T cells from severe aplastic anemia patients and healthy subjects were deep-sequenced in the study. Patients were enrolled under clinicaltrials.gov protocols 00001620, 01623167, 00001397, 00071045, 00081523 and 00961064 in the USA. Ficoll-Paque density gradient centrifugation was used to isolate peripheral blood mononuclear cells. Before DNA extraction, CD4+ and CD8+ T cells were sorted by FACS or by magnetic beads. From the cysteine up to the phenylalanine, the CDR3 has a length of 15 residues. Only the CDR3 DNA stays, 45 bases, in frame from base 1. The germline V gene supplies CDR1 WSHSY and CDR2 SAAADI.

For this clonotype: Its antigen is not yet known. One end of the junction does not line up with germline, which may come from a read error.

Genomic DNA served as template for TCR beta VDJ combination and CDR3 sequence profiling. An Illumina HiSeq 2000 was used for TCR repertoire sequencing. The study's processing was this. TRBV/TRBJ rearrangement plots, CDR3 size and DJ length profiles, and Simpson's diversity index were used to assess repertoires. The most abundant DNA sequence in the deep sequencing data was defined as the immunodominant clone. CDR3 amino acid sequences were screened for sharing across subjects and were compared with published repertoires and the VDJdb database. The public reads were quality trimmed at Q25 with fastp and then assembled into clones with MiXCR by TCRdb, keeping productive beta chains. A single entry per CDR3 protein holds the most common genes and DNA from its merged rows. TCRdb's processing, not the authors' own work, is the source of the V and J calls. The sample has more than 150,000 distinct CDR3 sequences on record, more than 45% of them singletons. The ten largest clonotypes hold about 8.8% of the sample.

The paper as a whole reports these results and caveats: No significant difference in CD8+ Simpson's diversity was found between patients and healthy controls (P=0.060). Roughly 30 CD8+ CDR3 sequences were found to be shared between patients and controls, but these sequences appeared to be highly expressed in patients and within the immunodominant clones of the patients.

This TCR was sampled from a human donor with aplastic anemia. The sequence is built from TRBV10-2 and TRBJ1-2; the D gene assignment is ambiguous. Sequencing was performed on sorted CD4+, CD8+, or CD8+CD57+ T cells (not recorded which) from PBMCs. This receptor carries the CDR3 CASSQLTVTNYGYTF. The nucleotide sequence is TGTGCCAGCAGCCAATTAACAGTTACTAACTATGGCTACACCTTC.